The following is a T cell receptor (beta chain) sequence with its context. As yet, its antigen is unknown. These data belong to a study of shared clonotypes between healthy human individuals. Running of the assay took place at deep level. Assay used: immunoSEQ multiplex PCR; TCRdb lists only in-frame clones, some missing. The sample has roughly 2.5 million clones, around nine tenths seen once. CDR1 and CDR2 from the germline V gene are SGHRS and YFSETQ. Deletions cut 0 bases from V and 1 base from J, with 16 bases between. The CDR3 runs 17 residues. The study's findings and limits: Memory subsets generally showed smaller estimated richness than naive subsets did.

The sample was naive CD4+ T cells sorted from blood. Sample subset: CD45RA+ positively selected. The chain joins TRBV5-1 to TRBJ2-5; the D gene is possibly TRBD1 (6 bases). This clonotype was sampled from a man aged 18 to 30 in good health. The CDR3, as DNA: TGCGCCAGCAGCTTGGGTACGGGACAACTTATCCAAGAGACCCAGTACTTC. Translating it yields CASSLGTGQLIQETQYF.